One sample yielded the 30 T cell receptor beta chains listed below, sequenced in a study of cytomegalovirus exposure and HLA in healthy donors. PCR involved 60 Vbeta and 13 Jbeta primers. The protocol was immunoSEQ multiplex PCR, while the TCRdb copy is restricted to in-frame clones and leaves out a portion. This sample has about 120,000 clones, with around 73% found just once. The sequenced sample consisted of PBMCs. Receptor source: a man aged 30-40 years in good health and CMV-seropositive.

The chain links TRBV5-1 to TRBJ1-2; TRBD1 agrees at 10 bases. Germline values: CDR1 SGHRS, CDR2 YFSETQ. Trimming took 0 bases from V and 9 from J; bases not matched to a gene: 14. The CDR3 length is 17 residues. CDR3 sequence reads: CASSLVMGQGFAMSYTF. The DNA of the CDR3 is TGCGCCAGCAGCTTGGTGATGGGACAGGGGTTTGCTATGAGCTACACCTTC.

V usage is TRBV28 and J usage is TRBJ2-1, with 9 bases fitting TRBD2. This CDR3 spans 18 amino acids. Per the germline V gene, CDR1 is MDHEN and CDR2 is SYDVKM. V lost 6 bases to trimming and J lost 5 bases; unmatched junction nucleotides: 17. The CDR3 DNA follows: TGTGCCAGCAGGATAGGCGGGAGGGCCTATGAGGTCGACAATGAGCAGTTCTTC. Protein: CASRIGGRAYEVDNEQFF.

The chain couples TRBV5-1 to TRBJ2-1; 8 bases map to TRBD2. In germline, CDR1 is SGHRS, CDR2 YFSETQ. The CDR3 runs to 15 residues. Germline trimming cut 4 bases from V and 5 bases from J; bases unmatched to any gene: 8. The CDR3 DNA follows: TGCGCCAGCAGCCGCCGGGACGGGGGGGACAATGAGCAGTTCTTC. This encodes CASSRRDGGDNEQFF.

This rearrangement joins TRBV2 to TRBJ2-1, with D perhaps matching TRBD2 (6 bases). The CDR3 has 11 residues. With 6 bases removed from V and 8 bases from J, the gap between germline ends came to 8 bases. Germline assignment: CDR1 SNHLY and CDR2 FYNNEI. CDR3 nucleotides: TGTGCCAGCAGCCGGGAGTATGAGCAGTTCTTC. Protein: CASSREYEQFF.

The rearrangement links TRBV30 to TRBJ1-4; D may be TRBD1 (6 bases). The V gene lost 2 bases and the J gene lost 8 bases, with 9 bases spanning the gap. The CDR3 consists of 12 residues. The germline CDR1 and CDR2 sequences are GTSNPN and SVGIG (reference sequence). For the CDR3, the DNA is TGTGCCTGGAGTCCCAGGGGCGAAAAACTGTTTTTT. It codes for CAWSPRGEKLFF.

The chain combines TRBV7-6 with TRBJ1-2, with TRBD1 matching 7 bases. Germline V gene lookup returns CDR1 SGHVS and CDR2 FNYEAQ. This CDR3 region has 17 residues. Losses at the gene ends were 0 bases for V and 5 bases for J; bases not matched to a gene: 12. The CDR3 region has the DNA TGTGCCAGCAGCTTAGCTGGGGACAGTGGAAAAGTTTATGGCTACACCTTC. It is translated as CASSLAGDSGKVYGYTF.

V usage is TRBV2 and J usage is TRBJ2-1, with a tentative D call TRBD1 (6 bases). CDR3 length: 14 residues. V was clipped by 9 bases and J by 2 bases, with 14 bases between them. Germline CDR1 SNHLY, CDR2 FYNNEI. CDR3 nucleotides: TGTGCCAGAGAAAGACAGGCGACCTACAATGAGCAGTTCTTC. This encodes CARERQATYNEQFF. The variable domain in full, with the rest retrieved from reference TRBV2 and TRBJ2-1, is EPEVTQTPSHQVTQMGQEVILRCVPISNHLYFYWYRQILGQKVEFLVSFYNNEISEKSEIFDDQFSVERPDGSNFTLKIRSTKLEDSAMYFCARERQATYNEQFFGPGTRLTVL.

The chain has TRBV6-5 and TRBJ1-1, with TRBD1 matching over 9 bases. The CDR3 has 14 amino acids. Germline CDR1 and CDR2: MNHEY and SVGAGI. V shed 6 bases and J 5 bases; nucleotides not matched to a gene: 7. The CDR3 coding sequence is TGTGCCAGCAGCGAACAGGGGGCTAGTACTGAAGCTTTCTTT. Protein product: CASSEQGASTEAFF.

This rearrangement joins TRBV19 to TRBJ2-1; no clear D gene. This CDR3 has 14 residues. Trimming removed 3 bases from V and 8 bases from J, with 14 bases in between. The germline V gene has CDR1 LNHDA and CDR2 SQIVND (reference sequence). The CDR3 nucleotides read TGTGCCAGTAGTATCCGGTTAACAGTCGATGAGCAGTTCTTC. Residues: CASSIRLTVDEQFF.

The V gene is TRBV5-6, the J gene TRBJ2-7; D is possibly TRBD2 (6 bases). Germline CDR1 is SGHDT and CDR2 is YYEEEE. There are 14 residues in the CDR3. The V gene lost 6 bases and the J gene lost 3 bases, with 16 bases spanning the gap. The CDR3: CASTSGSGLYEQYF. Here the CDR3 DNA reads TGTGCCAGCACCTCGGGTAGCGGCCTCTACGAGCAGTACTTC.

V usage is TRBV28 and J usage is TRBJ2-7, with D perhaps matching TRBD2 (6 bases). The V end lost 11 bases, the J end lost 0 bases, and 17 bases lay between the germline ends. CDR1 MDHEN and CDR2 SYDVKM come from the germline V gene. There are 14 residues in the CDR3. The CDR3: CASLRAGSSYEQYF. In nucleotides, the CDR3 is TGTGCCTCTCTCCGGGCCGGGAGCTCCTACGAGCAGTACTTC.

The CDR3 nucleotides are TGTGCCAGCAGTGGAATAGCGGGATCCTACGAGCAGTACTTC. This translates into CASSGIAGSYEQYF. This chain links TRBV27 with TRBJ2-7, with 8 bases fitting TRBD2. V lost 5 bases, J lost 1 base, and 4 bases stayed unmatched. Germline CDR1 MNHEY, CDR2 SMNVEV (reference sequence). CDR3 size: 14 residues.

The V call is TRBV2, the J call TRBJ1-2; D not resolved. The CDR3 is 14 residues long. The V end was cut by 3 bases, the J end by 7 bases, with 15 bases between. Germline lookup yields CDR1 SNHLY and CDR2 FYNNEI. The CDR3 DNA sequence: TGTGCCAGCAGTGATATTTACTCCACTGCTGGCTACACCTTC. Translated, it gives CASSDIYSTAGYTF.

This clone was counted between two and nine times. The chain carries TRBV28 and TRBJ2-3; 7 positions agree with TRBD2. Germline loops: CDR1 MDHEN, CDR2 SYDVKM. The length of the CDR3 is 16 residues. V lost 8 bases and J lost 4; bases outside the gene matches: 15. This CDR3 is CASPPAGEVSADTQYF. In nucleotides, the CDR3 is TGTGCCAGCCCGCCGGCGGGAGAGGTTAGTGCAGATACGCAGTATTTT.

This clone was recorded a few times. J is TRBJ2-6 and V is TRBV29-1, with 9 positions matching TRBD1. V was pared by 6 bases and J by 0 bases, with 6 bases of the junction left unmatched. The CDR3 is made up of 16 amino acids. The germline V gene encodes CDR1 SQVTM and CDR2 ANQGSEA. The CDR3 region is CSVVQGAPSGANVLTF. The DNA of the CDR3 is TGCAGCGTCGTACAGGGGGCTCCCTCTGGGGCCAACGTCCTGACTTTC.

The chain is built from TRBV19 and TRBJ2-1; a possible D gene is TRBD2 (6 bases). Germline CDR1 and CDR2: LNHDA and SQIVND (reference sequence). This CDR3 has 14 amino acids. Trimming took 5 bases from V and 0 from J, leaving 8 bases between them. The CDR3 sequence: CASSQDYSYNEQFF. CDR3 DNA sequence: TGTGCCAGTAGTCAGGACTACTCCTACAATGAGCAGTTCTTC.

V usage is TRBV9 and J usage is TRBJ2-3; TRBD2 might be the D (6 bases). This CDR3 has 15 amino acids. The V end lost 5 bases, the J end lost 4 bases, and 17 bases lay between the germline ends. The germline gives CDR1 SGDLS, CDR2 YYNGEE. The CDR3 loop reads CASSVSGVVADTQYF. The CDR3, as DNA: TGTGCCAGCAGTGTATCGGGAGTGGTGGCAGATACGCAGTATTTT.

V usage is TRBV28 and J usage is TRBJ1-5; D remains unclear. Germline values: CDR1 MDHEN, CDR2 SYDVKM. Trimming shortened V by 1 base and J by 2 bases, and 15 bases separated the two germline ends. The CDR3 is 17 residues long. The CDR3: CASSLSPSSGGNQPQHF. The CDR3 nucleotides are TGTGCCAGCAGTTTATCCCCTTCTTCAGGTGGCAATCAGCCCCAGCATTTT.

This clone was counted a single time. DNA for the CDR3: TGTGCCTGGAGCTATGGTGCGGGAGGGCTCTCCGGGGAGCTGTTTTTT. It encodes CAWSYGAGGLSGELFF. The chain links TRBV30 to TRBJ2-2; 9 bases are a match to TRBD2. The V gene end was trimmed by 3 bases and the J gene end by 6 bases; junction bases not matched to a gene: 11. CDR3 length: 16 residues. Germline V gene sequence: CDR1 GTSNPN, CDR2 SVGIG (reference sequence).

The chain employs TRBV4-3 and TRBJ1-4; TRBD1 is a possible D gene (5 bases). CDR1 and CDR2 from the germline V gene are LGHNA and YSLEER. This CDR3 has 14 residues. V was pared by 4 bases and J by 4 bases, with 10 bases between. The CDR3 DNA sequence: TGCGCCAGCAGCCTGCAGGGTGTTAATGAAAAACTGTTTTTT. This gives the protein CASSLQGVNEKLFF.

This clone came up a few times. The gene calls are TRBV30 and TRBJ2-7, with D perhaps matching TRBD1 (6 bases). The V gene lost 2 bases and the J gene lost 3 bases, with 8 bases spanning the gap. Germline V CDR1 and CDR2: GTSNPN, SVGIG (reference sequence). This CDR3 is 12 amino acids long. CDR3 bases: TGTGCCTGGAGTTGGGACAACTACGAGCAGTACTTC. Its protein is CAWSWDNYEQYF.

In nucleotides, the CDR3 is TGTGCCAGCAGTTTACGCGGGAGAACCTCCGGGGAGCTGTTTTTT. It specifies CASSLRGRTSGELFF. This chain uses TRBV27 with TRBJ2-2; 7 bases line up with TRBD2. CDR3 length: 15 residues. V lost 2 bases to trimming and J lost 6 bases; unmatched junction nucleotides: 6. Germline V gives CDR1 MNHEY, CDR2 SMNVEV (reference sequence).

The chain employs TRBV7-8 and TRBJ2-5; D is unresolved. The J call could be wrong; TRBJ2-7 is a better fit for the DNA end. The CDR3 has 14 amino acids. The germline V gene has CDR1 SGHVS and CDR2 FQNEAQ. Here the CDR3 reads CASSETDISYEQYF. The DNA for the CDR3 is TGTGCCAGCAGCGAAACAGACATCTCCTACGAGCAGTACTTC.

V gene TRBV19 combines with J gene TRBJ1-2, with D possibly matching TRBD1 (5 bases). This CDR3 region has 13 residues. CDR1 and CDR2 from the germline V gene are LNHDA and SQIVND (reference sequence). Trimming took off 0 bases at V and 4 bases at J, with 6 bases between the two ends. In nucleotides, the CDR3 is TGTGCCAGTAGTATAGACAGGGTCTATGGCTACACCTTC. It specifies CASSIDRVYGYTF. The variable domain in full, completed from reference TRBV19 and TRBJ1-2, reads DGGITQSPKYLFRKEGQNVTLSCEQNLNHDAMYWYRQDPGQGLRLIYYSQIVNDFQKGDIAEGYSVSREKKESFPLTVTSAQKNPTAFYLCASSIDRVYGYTFGSGTRLTVV.

The chain's CDR3 is CASSTRTGAGGETQYF. In DNA form, the CDR3 reads TGTGCCAGCAGCACCCGGACAGGGGCCGGCGGGGAGACCCAGTACTTC. The rearrangement uses TRBV13 and TRBJ2-5; TRBD1 agrees at 9 bases. CDR3 length: 16 amino acids. The V segment lost 5 bases and the J segment 5 bases; nucleotides outside the gene matches: 12. Germline CDR1 PRHDT, CDR2 FYEKMQ (reference sequence).

J is TRBJ2-7 and V is TRBV5-6, with 7 bases aligning to TRBD2. Germline lookup yields CDR1 SGHDT and CDR2 YYEEEE. CDR3 length: 16 amino acids. Trimming removed 4 bases from V and 0 bases from J; junction bases left unmatched: 10. This CDR3 reads CASSPITSASSYEQYF. CDR3 bases: TGTGCCAGCAGCCCCATTACTAGCGCCAGCTCCTACGAGCAGTACTTC.

This clone showed up just once. The chain joins TRBV28 to TRBJ2-1; 7 positions agree with TRBD2. The CDR3 extends over 17 amino acids. With 2 bases clipped from V and 6 bases from J, the junction kept 13 bases outside the gene matches. Germline CDR1 and CDR2: MDHEN and SYDVKM. For the CDR3, the DNA is TGTGCCAGCAGTTTAGTTTCGTGGGCAGGGAGGGGCAATGAGCAGTTCTTC. Its protein is CASSLVSWAGRGNEQFF.

This chain joins TRBV4-1 and TRBJ2-5; tentatively, D is TRBD2 (7 bases). Germline V CDR1 and CDR2: MGHRA, YSYEKL. V was cut by 0 bases and J by 5 bases, with 25 bases left in between. The CDR3 length is 19 residues. The CDR3 nucleotides are TGCGCCAGCAGCCAAGAGATCCCGTTGTTTCGGGGGGCTCGGGAGACCCAGTACTTC. Residues: CASSQEIPLFRGARETQYF.

This sequence joins TRBV25-1 and TRBJ1-1; 7 bases match TRBD1. The CDR3 totals 16 residues. Looked up from germline, CDR1 is MGHDK and CDR2 is SYGVNS. V lost 8 bases and J lost 4; bases outside the gene matches: 16. DNA for the CDR3: TGTGCCAGCCGTCGACAGGGATTAATAGGAGGCACTGAAGCTTTCTTT. Residues: CASRRQGLIGGTEAFF.

The CDR3 DNA reads TGTGCCAGCAGCGCCGGGACAGGGGGCGGGATGCAGTTCTTC. The encoded protein is CASSAGTGGGMQFF. The chain uses TRBV7-3 and TRBJ2-1; TRBD1 agrees at 12 bases. CDR3 length: 14 amino acids. After removal of 5 bases from V and 12 bases from J, the junction contained 8 bases not matched to a gene. Looked up from germline, CDR1 is SGHTA and CDR2 is FQGTGA.